The 27 T cell receptor beta chains reported below all come from one sample, sequenced in a study of neurological immune-mediated disorders. TCRdb recomputed calls from the 5' RACE reads with MiXCR, one row per CDR3 protein. This sample has roughly 53,000 distinct CDR3 sequences, with roughly 8% found just once. The time point here: longitudinal time-point 3. Sequences were obtained from PBMCs. Source of these receptors: a woman aged 40 to 55 in good health.

Ten or more counts support this clonotype. The gene calls are TRBV5-1 and TRBJ2-2; D gene unclear. V was trimmed by 2 bases and J by 2 bases, leaving 4 bases between them. The CDR3 totals 13 residues. Per the germline V gene, CDR1 is SGHRS and CDR2 is YFSETQ. In DNA, the CDR3 is TGCGCCAGCAGCTTAGGAAACACCGGGGAGCTGTTTTTT. It encodes CASSLGNTGELFF.

This clonotype was recorded many times. This sequence joins TRBV12-3 or TRBV12-4 and TRBJ2-7, with D hard to call. The CDR3 runs 12 residues. V lost 6 bases and J lost 6, with 12 bases in between. CDR3 loop: CASSQLGSEQYF. CDR3 DNA sequence: TGTGCCAGCAGCCAGCTAGGATCCGAGCAGTACTTC.

This clonotype was seen many times. The V gene is TRBV4-1, the J gene TRBJ2-1; 8 bases agree with TRBD2. Germline lookup yields CDR1 MGHRA and CDR2 YSYEKL. This CDR3 spans 16 amino acids. V trimming: 4 bases; J trimming: 0 bases; junction bases outside the gene matches: 5. The CDR3 DNA follows: TGCGCCAGCAGCCCGGGGGGGCCGAGCTCCTACAATGAGCAGTTCTTC. Its translation: CASSPGGPSSYNEQFF.

At least ten counts were recorded for this clonotype. This chain links TRBV7-2 with TRBJ1-6, with D uncertain. The CDR3 totals 16 residues. The V end was cut by 4 bases, the J end by 3 bases, with 13 bases between. Looked up from germline, CDR1 is SGHTA and CDR2 is FQGNSA. Here the CDR3 reads CASSSRPPDYNSPLHF. For the CDR3, the DNA is TGTGCCAGCAGCTCACGCCCACCCGACTATAATTCACCCCTCCACTTT.

Many counts were recorded for this clonotype. The chain carries TRBV12-3 or TRBV12-4 and TRBJ2-7, with 8 nucleotides matching TRBD2. The CDR3 spans 13 residues. J lost 11 bases, V lost 8 bases, and 14 bases had no gene match. CDR3 residues: CASDELAVGGEYF. The CDR3, as DNA: TGTGCCAGCGATGAACTAGCGGTCGGTGGGGAGTACTTC.

In its sample, this clonotype was seen many times. The chain links TRBV7-9 to TRBJ2-7; 10 bases line up with TRBD2. J gave up 0 bases and V 9 bases, and 14 bases lay outside the gene matches. The CDR3 runs 17 residues. CDR1 and CDR2 from the germline V gene are SEHNR and FQNEAQ (reference sequence). In DNA form, the CDR3 reads TGTGCCAGTTCTATAGCGGGGGGCCCTGGCCCCTCCTACGAGCAGTACTTC. Its translation is CASSIAGGPGPSYEQYF.

This clonotype has ten or more counts. The V gene is TRBV24-1, the J gene TRBJ2-3; D is ambiguous. Germline CDR1 reads KGHDR; CDR2 reads SFDVKD. Trimming removed 4 bases at V and 1 base at J, with 8 bases between. The CDR3 is 14 amino acids. In nucleotides, the CDR3 is TGTGCCACCAGTGACCTGTCTGGCACAGATACGCAGTATTTT. Protein sequence: CATSDLSGTDTQYF.

There are many counts of this clonotype. The gene calls are TRBV12-3 or TRBV12-4 and TRBJ1-1; weak D call: TRBD1 (6 bases). The V end lost 11 bases, the J end lost 3 bases, and 13 bases lay between the germline ends. CDR3 length: 12 amino acids. Written as DNA, the CDR3 is TGTGCCCGAAGGTCAGGGGACACTGAAGCTTTCTTT. This translates into CARRSGDTEAFF.

This clonotype was seen repeatedly, ten times or more. The chain joins TRBV12-3 or TRBV12-4 to TRBJ1-2; the match to TRBD1 covers 11 bases. J lost 4 bases, V lost 4 bases, and 5 bases had no gene match. This CDR3 contains 15 residues. The CDR3 sequence: CASSYGQGAIYGYTF. CDR3 sequence (DNA): TGTGCCAGCAGTTACGGACAGGGGGCAATCTATGGCTACACCTTC.

This clonotype was counted at least ten times. The chain employs TRBV28 and TRBJ1-2; 7 bases fit TRBD1. The V segment lost 3 bases and the J segment 4 bases; nucleotides outside the gene matches: 11. The CDR3 covers 16 residues. In germline, CDR1 is MDHEN, CDR2 SYDVKM. CDR3 nucleotide sequence: TGTGCCAGCAGTTTTGGTAGCAGACAGGGACCCTATGGCTACACCTTC. Its protein product is CASSFGSRQGPYGYTF.

This clonotype was counted ten times or more. This rearrangement joins TRBV20-1 to TRBJ2-7; 15 bases are a match to TRBD2. Germline CDR1 DFQATT, CDR2 SNEGSKA (reference sequence). The J segment lost 4 bases and the V segment lost 6 bases, leaving 4 bases of the junction unmatched. The CDR3 spans 14 residues. CDR3 loop: CSARGLAGGYEQYF. The DNA of the CDR3 is TGCAGTGCGCGGGGACTAGCGGGAGGATACGAGCAGTACTTC.

This clonotype was observed at least ten times. CDR3 residues: CASSQSTDYNEQFF. The CDR3, as DNA: TGCGCCAGCAGCCAATCTACCGATTACAATGAGCAGTTCTTC. This chain joins TRBV4-3 and TRBJ2-1; D not resolved. Between the trimmed V and J ends, which lost 2 bases and 4 bases, there was a span of 9 bases. The CDR3 length is 14 residues. Germline CDR1 is LGHNA and CDR2 is YSLEER.

Sample share makes this clonotype medium-sized. The chain has TRBV7-2 and TRBJ2-2; 8 bases align to TRBD1. The junction had 9 bases not matched to a gene; V was cut back by 5 bases and J by 4 bases. The germline V gene has CDR1 SGHTA and CDR2 FQGNSA. The CDR3 spans 16 residues. Written as DNA, the CDR3 is TGTGCCAGCAGCCGGAAGACAGGGGCCCTCACCGGGGAGCTGTTTTTT. It is translated as CASSRKTGALTGELFF.

This clonotype has only a few counts. The CDR3: CAISEGLPGAPFF. CDR3 coding DNA: TGTGCCATCAGTGAGGGGCTCCCAGGGGCACCTTTCTTT. The gene calls are TRBV10-3 and TRBJ1-1, with D possibly being TRBD1 (6 bases). The V end was cut by 2 bases, the J end by 12 bases, with 16 bases between. Germline V gene sequence: CDR1 ENHRY, CDR2 SYGVKD. This CDR3 has 13 amino acids.

This clonotype was observed at least ten times. The gene calls are TRBV12-3 or TRBV12-4 and TRBJ2-3; a weak D match, TRBD1 (6 bases). V was trimmed by 4 bases and J by 2 bases, leaving 10 bases between them. The CDR3 extends over 14 amino acids. CDR3 residues: CASSSQGYTDTQYF. CDR3 nucleotide sequence: TGTGCCAGCAGTTCTCAGGGGTACACAGATACGCAGTATTTT.

This clonotype was detected ten times or more. V gene TRBV5-5 combines with J gene TRBJ2-7, with D uncertain. Trimming left V 0 bases short and J 5 bases short, with 15 bases between. The CDR3 runs 15 residues. The V gene's germline CDR1 is SGHKS and CDR2 YYEKEE (reference sequence). The CDR3 here is CASSLGWAARNEQYF. The CDR3 DNA sequence: TGTGCCAGCAGCTTGGGATGGGCGGCGAGGAACGAGCAGTACTTC. Together with reference TRBV5-5 and TRBJ2-7, the CDR3 gives the full variable domain: DAGVTQSPTHLIKTRGQQVTLRCSPISGHKSVSWYQQVLGQGPQFIFQYYEKEERGRGNFPDRFSARQFPNYSSELNVNALLLGDSALYLCASSLGWAARNEQYFGPGTRLTVT.

This clonotype was observed many times. The CDR3 nucleotides are TGCGCCAGCAGCGTGACAGGGGAACAAGAGACCCAGTACTTC. This gives the protein CASSVTGEQETQYF. This chain links TRBV5-1 with TRBJ2-5; 8 bases align to TRBD1. The germline V gene encodes CDR1 SGHRS and CDR2 YFSETQ. The CDR3 has 14 amino acids. V dropped 4 bases and J dropped 2; count of bases not matched to a gene: 4.

This clonotype appeared many times. The J gene is TRBJ2-3, the V gene TRBV9; D could derive from TRBD1 or TRBD2 (5 bases each). The CDR3 covers 20 residues. Germline loops: CDR1 SGDLS, CDR2 YYNGEE. V was pared by 3 bases and J by 0 bases, with 26 bases between. The CDR3 reads CASSAGPGRTRLASTDTQYF. The DNA for the CDR3 is TGTGCCAGCAGCGCAGGCCCGGGACGAACTCGCTTGGCTAGCACAGATACGCAGTATTTT.

This clonotype was found many times. This rearrangement joins TRBV12-3 or TRBV12-4 to TRBJ1-2; perhaps TRBD1 as D (6 bases). The CDR3 spans 15 residues. V was shortened by 2 bases and J by 3 bases, with 13 bases between the two germline ends. In DNA form, the CDR3 reads TGTGCCAGCAGTTTAAGCCCAGACAGGCACTATGGCTACACCTTC. It codes for CASSLSPDRHYGYTF.

The chain has TRBV30 and TRBJ1-3; TRBD1 matches at 7 bases. V shed 4 bases and J 0 bases; nucleotides not matched to a gene: 6. There are 15 residues in the CDR3. Germline CDR1 and CDR2: GTSNPN and SVGIG (reference sequence). Written as DNA, the CDR3 is TGTGCCTGGACCACGGGACAGCTCTCTGGAAACACCATATATTTT. This codes for CAWTTGQLSGNTIYF.

The table lists this clonotype with many counts. This rearrangement joins TRBV12-3 or TRBV12-4 to TRBJ1-1; TRBD1 aligns across 8 bases. The CDR3 consists of 15 residues. Germline trimming cut 6 bases from V and 7 bases from J; bases unmatched to any gene: 13. CDR3 in amino acids: CASSLRLGQAFEAFF. For the CDR3, the DNA is TGTGCCAGCAGCCTACGATTGGGACAGGCCTTTGAAGCTTTCTTT.

This clonotype was seen at least ten times. The chain recombines TRBV12-3 or TRBV12-4 with TRBJ2-2; 10 bases agree with TRBD2. The ends lost 1 base at V and 4 bases at J; junction bases unmatched: 0. This CDR3 contains 15 residues. The CDR3 sequence is CASSLGTSGTGELFF. The CDR3 bases are TGTGCCAGCAGTTTAGGGACTAGCGGCACCGGGGAGCTGTTTTTT.

This clonotype was observed at least ten times. The chain couples TRBV7-3 to TRBJ2-2; the match to TRBD1 covers 9 bases. CDR3 size: 15 residues. In germline, CDR1 is SGHTA, CDR2 FQGTGA. With 1 base clipped from V and 4 bases from J, the junction kept 1 base outside the gene matches. The CDR3 DNA is TGTGCCAGCAGCTTAAACAGGGGGCCCACCGGGGAGCTGTTTTTT. Amino acid sequence: CASSLNRGPTGELFF. Based on the CDR3 plus reference TRBV7-3 and TRBJ2-2, the full variable domain is GAGVSQTPSNKVTEKGKYVELRCDPISGHTALYWYRQSLGQGPEFLIYFQGTGAADDSGLPNDRFFAVRPEGSVSTLKIQRTERGDSAVYLCASSLNRGPTGELFFGEGSRLTVL.

The table lists this clonotype with many counts. The genes are TRBV3-1 and TRBJ1-1, with no clear D. V shed 4 bases and J shed 0 bases, with 9 bases lying between them. CDR1 and CDR2 from the germline V gene are LGHDT and YNNKEL (reference sequence). This CDR3 contains 14 residues. CDR3 sequence reads: CASSLLSMNTEAFF. In DNA form, the CDR3 reads TGTGCCAGCAGCCTCCTGAGTATGAACACTGAAGCTTTCTTT.

This clonotype was recorded at least ten times. The chain has TRBV4-3 and TRBJ1-2; TRBD1 matches 9 bases. CDR1 and CDR2 from the germline V gene are LGHNA and YSLEER. This CDR3 has 14 residues. The ends lost 4 bases at V and 6 bases at J; junction bases unmatched: 6. The CDR3 sequence is CASSRGQGWDGYTF. For the CDR3, the DNA is TGCGCCAGCAGCCGCGGACAGGGGTGGGATGGCTACACCTTC.

This clonotype was detected ten times or more. The rearrangement links TRBV6-5 to TRBJ1-1; D not certain. Trimming left V 11 bases short and J 5 bases short, with 12 bases between. The CDR3 totals 11 residues. CDR1 is MNHEY and CDR2 is SVGAGI in the germline V gene. The CDR3 spells CASEGGTEAFF. CDR3 in DNA: TGTGCCTCGGAGGGAGGGACTGAAGCTTTCTTT.

The V and J genes are TRBV6-5 and TRBJ1-2, with a possible D match to TRBD1 (6 bases). Trimming stripped 6 bases from V and 0 bases from J, with 14 bases between. Germline CDR1 MNHEY, CDR2 SVGAGI. The CDR3 has 15 residues. Here the CDR3 reads CASRDGQRSNYGYTF. Here the CDR3 DNA reads TGTGCCAGCAGGGATGGACAGCGGTCTAACTATGGCTACACCTTC.